This T cell receptor beta chain appears in the sequencing data of a study of blood T cell repertoires in COVID-19. Study information: The samples span acute and convalescent COVID-19 from the United States, Italy and Spain. Sources were T cells, B-cell-depleted T cells, or PBMCs; the material itself was cDNA or gDNA.

In the authors' methods: Using reference gene primer amplification, nucleated cell counts were estimated. TCRdb's copy holds only in-frame clones and misses some; the assay was immunoSEQ multiplex PCR. Clone size and the V and J calls come from that table; the DNA yielded D and trimming. The sample has 250,000 or so clones, around nine tenths seen once. This CDR3 region has 17 residues. V lost 1 base and J lost 1; bases outside the gene matches: 9. Germline V gene data show CDR1 as SEHNR and CDR2 as FQNEAQ (reference sequence). The sequence was collected from a woman aged 65 to 85 with active or convalescent COVID-19. The V and J genes are TRBV7-9 and TRBJ1-2, with 7 bases identical to TRBD1. The sequenced sample was peripheral blood. CDR3 DNA: TGTGCCAGCAGCTTAGGGGACAGCCGTCCGATTAACTATGGCTACACCTTC. Amino acid sequence: CASSLGDSRPINYGYTF.